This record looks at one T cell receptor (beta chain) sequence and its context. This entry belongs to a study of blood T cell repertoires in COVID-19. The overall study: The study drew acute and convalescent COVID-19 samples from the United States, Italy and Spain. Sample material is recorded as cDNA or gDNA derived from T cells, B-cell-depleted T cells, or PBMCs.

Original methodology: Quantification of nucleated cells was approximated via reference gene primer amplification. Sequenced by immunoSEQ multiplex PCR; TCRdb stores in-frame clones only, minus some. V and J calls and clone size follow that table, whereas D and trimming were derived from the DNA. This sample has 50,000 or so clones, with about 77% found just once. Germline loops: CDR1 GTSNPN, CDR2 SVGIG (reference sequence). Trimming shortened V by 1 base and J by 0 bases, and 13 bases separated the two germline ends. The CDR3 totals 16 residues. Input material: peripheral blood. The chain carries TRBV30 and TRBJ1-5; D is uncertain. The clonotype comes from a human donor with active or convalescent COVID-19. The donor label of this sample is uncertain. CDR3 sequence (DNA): TGTGCCTGGAGTGCCCCTAATTTGTATAGCAATCAGCCCCAGCATTTT. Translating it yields CAWSAPNLYSNQPQHF.